A selection of T cell receptor beta chains follows, all from one sample in a study of T-cell reconstitution after alpha-beta-depleted transplantation in children. TCRdb fed the PCR reads into MiXCR, producing one record per CDR3 protein. The sample yields about a million distinct CDR3 sequences, about 29% seen once. The sample here was PBMCs, mostly from graft donor cells, taken 360 days after TCRalphabeta/CD19-depleted stem cell transplant. These receptors originate from a boy under two years old who had a stem cell transplant for SCID, so the T cells may come from the graft donor. CDR3s include the opening cysteine and the closing phenylalanine or tryptophan. D genes are given only for firm matches. Expanded clones are given a class, and other clones once, few, many or no size at all.

TRBJ1-4	NA	few	12	TRBV20-1	CSPHRGREKLFF	TGCAGCCCCCACCGGGGGCGTGAAAAACTGTTTTTT
TRBJ2-1	NA	NA	13	TRBV7-2	CASSLVSVAAPFF	TGTGCCAGCAGCTTAGTTTCGGTAGCAGCCCCGTTTTTC
TRBJ1-4	NA	few	15	TRBV28	CASSPGGRLNEKLFF	TGTGCCAGCAGCCCCGGGGGCCGACTGAATGAAAAACTGTTTTTT
TRBJ1-2	NA	few	13	TRBV20-1	CSAKKGFNYGYTF	TGCAGTGCCAAAAAGGGTTTTAACTATGGCTACACCTTC
TRBJ1-1	NA	NA	14	TRBV6-1	CASSLQGKGTEAFF	TGTGCCAGCAGCCTACAGGGAAAGGGCACTGAAGCTTTCTTT
TRBJ1-4	NA	few	13	TRBV4-1	CASSRARSEKLFF	TGCGCCAGCAGTCGCGCTAGGAGTGAAAAACTGTTTTTT
TRBJ2-7	NA	few	15	TRBV20-1	CSARDGRVPSYEQYF	TGCAGTGCTAGAGATGGAAGGGTCCCCTCCTACGAGCAGTACTTC
TRBJ1-1	NA	NA	14	TRBV7-9	CASSMPRENTEAFF	TGTGCCAGCAGCATGCCCAGAGAAAACACTGAAGCTTTCTTT
TRBJ1-2	NA	many	13	TRBV12-3/TRBV12-4	CASSVTANYGYTF	TGTGCCAGCAGTGTGACAGCTAACTATGGCTACACCTTC
TRBJ2-2	NA	NA	15	TRBV5-1	CASSLVSGDTGELFF	TGCGCCAGCAGCTTGGTCTCAGGGGACACCGGGGAGCTGTTTTTT
TRBJ2-5	NA	once	15	TRBV5-5	CASSPPPIPQETQYF	TGTGCCAGCAGCCCACCCCCCATACCGCAAGAGACCCAGTACTTC
TRBJ2-6	TRBD2	many	13	TRBV2	CASSGSGANVLTF	TGTGCCAGTAGCGGGTCTGGGGCCAACGTCCTGACTTTC
TRBJ1-2	NA	NA	14	TRBV9	CASSVAPGAGGYTF	TGTGCCAGCAGCGTAGCTCCCGGGGCCGGGGGCTACACCTTC
TRBJ1-2	TRBD1	once	15	TRBV5-6	CASSLDPGQAYGYTF	TGTGCCAGCAGCTTGGATCCGGGACAGGCTTATGGCTACACCTTC
TRBJ1-1	NA	NA	13	TRBV9	CASSVQLNTEAFF	TGTGCCAGCAGCGTACAGTTGAACACTGAAGCTTTCTTT
TRBJ2-5	TRBD1	few	13	TRBV12-3/TRBV12-4	CATAGQDRETQYF	TGTGCCACCGCCGGACAGGACAGAGAGACCCAGTACTTC
TRBJ2-2	TRBD1	NA	16	TRBV20-1	CSALGTARVDTGELFF	TGCAGTGCTCTAGGGACAGCCCGGGTGGACACCGGGGAGCTGTTTTTT
TRBJ1-4	TRBD1	few	15	TRBV9	CASSPIGQGREKLFF	TGTGCCAGCAGCCCCATAGGACAGGGCCGGGAAAAACTGTTTTTT
TRBJ1-4	TRBD1	few	17	TRBV25-1	CASSTPGQGATNEKLFF	TGTGCCAGCAGTACCCCGGGACAGGGGGCAACTAATGAAAAACTGTTTTTT
TRBJ2-1	TRBD2	once	18	TRBV5-1	CASSLVDRLAGGRSEQFF	TGCGCCAGCAGCTTGGTAGACCGCCTAGCGGGGGGGCGGAGTGAGCAGTTCTTC
TRBJ2-1	TRBD1	few	16	TRBV27	CASSFNRQGAYNEQFF	TGTGCCAGCAGTTTTAACCGACAGGGGGCCTACAATGAGCAGTTCTTC
TRBJ1-1	TRBD1	NA	18	TRBV7-3	CASSLYPGTGRANTEAFF	TGTGCCAGCAGCTTGTACCCCGGGACAGGGAGGGCGAACACTGAAGCTTTCTTT
TRBJ2-5	NA	few	15	TRBV19	CASSIRPPGKETQYF	TGTGCCAGTAGTATCCGCCCCCCGGGTAAAGAGACCCAGTACTTC
TRBJ2-1	TRBD2	few	17	TRBV14	CASSPAGGIVPYNEQFF	TGTGCCAGCAGCCCAGCCGGGGGGATCGTCCCCTACAATGAGCAGTTCTTC
TRBJ1-6	TRBD1	NA	15	TRBV20-1	CCALPRTGNDSPLHF	TGCTGTGCTTTACCACGGACAGGGAACGACTCACCCCTCCACTTT
TRBJ1-5	TRBD1	once	15	TRBV6-1	CASSEQDRAYQPQHF	TGTGCCAGCAGTGAACAAGACAGGGCTTATCAGCCCCAGCATTTT
TRBJ1-4	NA	few	14	TRBV5-1	CASSLGMGNEKLFF	TGCGCCAGCAGCTTGGGTATGGGTAATGAAAAACTGTTTTTT
TRBJ2-2	NA	many	13	TRBV7-2	CASRSRNTGELFF	TGTGCCAGCAGATCAAGGAACACCGGGGAGCTGTTTTTT
TRBJ2-6	NA	many	13	TRBV29-1	CSVAFSGANVLTF	TGCAGCGTTGCTTTCTCTGGGGCCAACGTCCTGACTTTC
TRBJ2-7	NA	NA	13	TRBV5-1	CASSWEDGYEQYF	TGCGCCAGCAGCTGGGAGGACGGATACGAGCAGTACTTC
TRBJ1-2	TRBD1	few	13	TRBV10-3	CAITPGGSGGYTF	TGTGCCATCACCCCAGGGGGATCAGGTGGCTACACCTTC
TRBJ2-1	TRBD1	NA	14	TRBV27	CASRPGQNYNEQFF	TGTGCCAGCAGGCCGGGACAGAACTACAATGAGCAGTTCTTC
TRBJ2-7	NA	few	16	TRBV5-1	CASSLVPGTATYEQYF	TGCGCCAGCAGCTTGGTTCCCGGGACGGCCACCTACGAGCAGTACTTC
TRBJ2-3	NA	NA	15	TRBV5-1	CASHSGATSTDTQYF	TGCGCCAGCCATTCGGGAGCAACTAGCACAGATACGCAGTATTTT
TRBJ1-1	NA	NA	17	TRBV7-9	CSSSLVRTVYMNTEAFF	TGTTCCAGCAGCTTAGTTCGGACAGTCTACATGAACACTGAAGCTTTCTTT
TRBJ1-6	NA	NA	13	TRBV20-1	CSARSGVGSPLHF	TGCAGTGCTAGATCAGGGGTGGGTTCACCCCTCCACTTT